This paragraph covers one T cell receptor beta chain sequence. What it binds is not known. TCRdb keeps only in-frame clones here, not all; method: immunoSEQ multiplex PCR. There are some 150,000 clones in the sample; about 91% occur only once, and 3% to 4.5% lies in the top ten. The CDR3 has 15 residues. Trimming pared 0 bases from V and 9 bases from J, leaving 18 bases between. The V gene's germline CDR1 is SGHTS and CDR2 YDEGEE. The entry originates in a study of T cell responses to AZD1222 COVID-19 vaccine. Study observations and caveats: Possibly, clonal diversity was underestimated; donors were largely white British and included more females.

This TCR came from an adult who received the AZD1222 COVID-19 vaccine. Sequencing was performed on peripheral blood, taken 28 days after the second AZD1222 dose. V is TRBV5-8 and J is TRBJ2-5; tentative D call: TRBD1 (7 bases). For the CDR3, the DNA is TGTGCCAGCAGCTTGGGCGGGACAGCCCTGAGGGCCCAGTACTTC. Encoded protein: CASSLGGTALRAQYF.